These T cell receptor beta chains were read from a single sample in a study of blood T cells in healthy people across ages. Via MiXCR, TCRdb re-called the 5' RACE reads, giving one row per CDR3 protein. The sample lists approximately 760,000 distinct CDR3 sequences; 25% were seen once. The sample was also linked to a second study, of T cells of mothers and their children.

The source material was blood. These receptor sequences come from a boy under 18 in good health. CDR3s include the opening cysteine and the closing phenylalanine or tryptophan. Each record gives: CDR3 length, clone size, J gene, V gene, D gene, CDR3 protein, CDR3 DNA. A D gene is named only where the DNA matches it firmly. For some rows the clone size is stated as once, few or many, or as a class when expanded; others skip it.

16 | - | TRBJ1-1 | TRBV4-3 | - | CASSQDVTDPNTEAFF | TGCGCCAGCAGCCAAGATGTGACAGACCCGAACACTGAAGCTTTCTTT
14 | few | TRBJ1-4 | TRBV2 | TRBD1 | CASSEDRGDEKLFF | TGTGCCAGCAGTGAAGACAGGGGAGATGAAAAACTGTTTTTT
14 | - | TRBJ2-5 | TRBV5-1 | - | CASSFRPGTETQYF | TGCGCCAGCAGCTTTCGACCGGGGACAGAGACCCAGTACTTC
13 | many | TRBJ2-5 | TRBV12-3/TRBV12-4 | - | CASSLLGGETQYF | TGTGCCAGCAGCTTATTGGGGGGAGAGACCCAGTACTTC
17 | few | TRBJ2-7 | TRBV7-9 | - | CASSSRSLSTGFYEQYF | TGTGCCAGCAGCAGTCGTTCCCTCTCCACAGGGTTCTACGAGCAGTACTTC
13 | - | TRBJ2-5 | TRBV24-1 | TRBD1 | CATSRDSSETQYF | TGTGCCACCAGTAGGGACAGTTCCGAGACCCAGTACTTC
12 | - | TRBJ2-7 | TRBV7-2 | - | CAKSPTLGEQYF | TGTGCCAAGAGCCCCACACTAGGTGAGCAGTACTTC
15 | - | TRBJ2-7 | TRBV20-1 | - | CSANPTGAISYEQYF | TGCAGTGCTAACCCTACAGGTGCCATATCCTACGAGCAGTACTTC
15 | - | TRBJ2-3 | TRBV29-1 | TRBD1 | CSVALGQGGMDTQYF | TGCAGCGTTGCCCTGGGACAGGGGGGCATGGATACGCAGTATTTT
14 | - | TRBJ1-2 | TRBV7-2 | TRBD1 | CASSWDRQSYGYTF | TGTGCCAGCAGCTGGGACAGGCAGAGCTATGGCTACACCTTC
14 | few | TRBJ1-2 | TRBV7-9 | - | CASSLGGASYGYTF | TGTGCCAGCAGCCTGGGAGGGGCGTCCTATGGCTACACCTTC
11 | - | TRBJ2-1 | TRBV20-1 | TRBD2 | CRVGGAGEQFF | TGCAGGGTCGGGGGGGCAGGTGAGCAGTTCTTC
13 | - | TRBJ2-5 | TRBV20-1 | - | CSAREGGLETQYF | TGCAGTGCTAGAGAGGGAGGTCTAGAGACCCAGTACTTC
17 | once | TRBJ1-4 | TRBV20-1 | TRBD1 | CSAREPGTGYANEKLFF | TGCAGTGCTAGGGAACCCGGGACAGGGTATGCGAATGAAAAACTGTTTTTT
15 | few | TRBJ2-7 | TRBV28 | TRBD1 | CASSLSGQGWGEQYF | TGTGCCAGCAGTTTATCGGGACAGGGATGGGGCGAGCAGTACTTC
16 | - | TRBJ2-1 | TRBV12-3/TRBV12-4 | TRBD2 | CASISTSGRASDEQSF | TGTGCCAGCATCTCGACTAGCGGGAGGGCCTCAGATGAGCAGTCCTTC
16 | few | TRBJ2-2 | TRBV5-1 | - | CASSLVSSGYTGELFF | TGCGCCAGCAGCTTGGTGTCGAGCGGCTACACCGGGGAGCTGTTTTTT
13 | - | TRBJ2-1 | TRBV20-1 | TRBD1 | CSAPTGLGNGQFF | TGCAGTGCTCCGACAGGGTTAGGCAATGGGCAGTTCTTC
16 | few | TRBJ1-5 | TRBV7-9 | - | CASSFGSGGSNQPQHF | TGTGCCAGCAGCTTCGGTTCCGGTGGAAGCAATCAGCCCCAGCATTTT
15 | - | TRBJ2-1 | TRBV6-4 | - | CASSDPWPAPNEQFF | TGTGCCAGCAGTGACCCATGGCCCGCGCCCAATGAGCAGTTCTTC
16 | once | TRBJ2-7 | TRBV5-1 | TRBD2 | CASSDGLAGAGYEQYF | TGCGCCAGCAGTGACGGACTAGCGGGAGCTGGCTACGAGCAGTACTTC
16 | - | TRBJ2-1 | TRBV7-9 | - | CASNPEGSPSYNEQFF | TGTGCCAGCAACCCCGAAGGGAGCCCCTCCTACAATGAGCAGTTCTTC